One sample yielded the 10 T cell receptor beta chains listed below, sequenced in a study of blood T cells in healthy people across ages. Combining a sample-barcoded 5' primer with a J-beta primer mix, a second PCR ran for roughly 7 to 12 cycles. TCRdb re-derived calls from the 5' RACE reads in MiXCR, one entry per CDR3 protein. The repertoire holds around 500,000 distinct CDR3 sequences, with more than 45% as singletons. The specimen was blood. These receptors all stem from an elderly man in good health.

The J gene is TRBJ1-2, the V gene TRBV19; possible D gene TRBD1, 5 bases. Germline loops: CDR1 LNHDA, CDR2 SQIVND (reference sequence). With 5 bases removed from V and 2 bases from J, the gap between germline ends came to 12 bases. The CDR3 has 14 amino acids. The CDR3 loop is CASSEQAGNYGYTF. In nucleotides, the CDR3 is TGTGCCAGTAGTGAACAGGCGGGGAACTATGGCTACACCTTC.

This clonotype showed up just a few times. CDR3 region: CATSRDRASVNEQFF. In DNA, the CDR3 is TGTGCCACCAGCAGAGATCGGGCTAGCGTCAATGAGCAGTTCTTC. The V gene is TRBV15, the J gene TRBJ2-1, with D tentatively TRBD2 (6 bases). The CDR3 contains 15 residues. The ends were cut back, 0 bases at V and 6 bases at J, with 12 bases in the middle. CDR1 LNHNV and CDR2 YYDKDF come from the germline V gene (reference sequence).

The V call is TRBV28, the J call TRBJ2-1, with 9 bases fitting TRBD2. V lost 5 bases and J lost 6; bases outside the gene matches: 8. The CDR3 length is 15 residues. The germline CDR1 and CDR2 sequences are MDHEN and SYDVKM. CDR3 in amino acids: CASSPGGSGSNEQFF. DNA for the CDR3: TGTGCCAGCAGTCCCGGAGGTAGCGGGAGCAATGAGCAGTTCTTC.

The rearrangement joins TRBV6-2 or TRBV6-3 to TRBJ2-5, with 8 bases fitting TRBD1. This CDR3 contains 15 residues. CDR1 and CDR2 (germline): MNHEY, SVGEGT. The V and J ends lost 6 bases and 6 bases, in that order; junction bases with no gene match: 12. CDR3 amino acids: CASSHPGQVSKTQYF. DNA of the CDR3: TGTGCCAGCAGCCATCCGGGACAGGTCTCGAAGACCCAGTACTTC.

CDR3 in amino acids: CASSGGLGPRYNEQFF. The CDR3 DNA sequence: TGTGCCAGCAGCGGAGGGTTAGGGCCCCGGTACAATGAGCAGTTCTTC. This chain links TRBV11-3 with TRBJ2-1, with a weak D call TRBD2 (6 bases). The CDR3 loop spans 16 amino acids. Germline V CDR1 and CDR2: SGHNT, YENEEA. V shed 5 bases and J shed 4 bases, with 18 bases lying between them.

The chain joins TRBV7-2 to TRBJ1-2, with D possibly being TRBD1 (5 bases). The CDR3 contains 14 residues. The germline V gene encodes CDR1 SGHTA and CDR2 FQGNSA. V lost 6 bases, J lost 1 base, and 12 bases lay in between. The CDR3 is CASRATDFNYGYTF. The CDR3 bases are TGTGCCAGCAGGGCGACAGATTTTAACTATGGCTACACCTTC.

On this clonotype: This may be a read error: a much more frequent sequence differs by one nucleotide. The rearrangement joins TRBV27 to TRBJ2-7; perhaps TRBD1 as D (6 bases). This CDR3 contains 14 residues. Germline-derived CDR1 and CDR2 are MNHEY and SMNVEV (reference sequence). The CDR3 reads CASSLGGRGYGQYF. The CDR3 bases are TGTGCCAGCAGTTTAGGGGGAAGGGGGTACGGGCAGTACTTC.

This clonotype has at least ten counts. The chain recombines TRBV6-5 with TRBJ2-1; TRBD2 matches 11 bases. This CDR3 is 11 amino acids long. The V gene's germline CDR1 is MNHEY and CDR2 SVGAGI. Germline trimming cut 7 bases from V and 15 bases from J; bases unmatched to any gene: 5. CDR3 in amino acids: CASNGLAGWFF. The CDR3 bases are TGTGCCAGCAACGGACTAGCGGGTTGGTTCTTC.

V usage is TRBV6-2 or TRBV6-3 and J usage is TRBJ1-5; 7 bases align to TRBD1. This CDR3 is 20 amino acids long. V trimming: 0 bases; J trimming: 0 bases; junction bases outside the gene matches: 14. From germline, CDR1 is MNHEY and CDR2 SVGEGT. The CDR3 sequence is CASSYSGMTGTSNSNQPQHF. The CDR3 bases are TGTGCCAGCAGTTACTCGGGCATGACAGGGACCTCGAATAGCAATCAGCCCCAGCATTTT.

This clonotype was seen a single time. The chain is built from TRBV27 and TRBJ1-6; D gene ambiguous. The CDR3 loop spans 15 amino acids. Trimming stripped 6 bases from V and 7 bases from J, with 16 bases between. Germline values: CDR1 MNHEY, CDR2 SMNVEV (reference sequence). CDR3 region: CASSPMSQPNSPLHF. The CDR3 region has the DNA TGTGCCAGCAGCCCCATGAGCCAGCCGAATTCACCCCTCCACTTT.